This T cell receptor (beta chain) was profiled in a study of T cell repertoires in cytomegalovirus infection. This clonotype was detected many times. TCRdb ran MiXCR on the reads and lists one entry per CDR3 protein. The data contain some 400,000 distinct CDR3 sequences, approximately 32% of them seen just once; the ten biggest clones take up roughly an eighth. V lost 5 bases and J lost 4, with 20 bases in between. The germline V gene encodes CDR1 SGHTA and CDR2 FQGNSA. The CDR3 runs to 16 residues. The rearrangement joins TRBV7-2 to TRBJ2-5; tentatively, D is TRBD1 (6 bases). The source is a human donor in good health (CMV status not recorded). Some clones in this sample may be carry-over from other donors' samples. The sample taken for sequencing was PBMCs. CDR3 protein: CASSPGRGHPPETQYF. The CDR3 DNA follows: TGTGCCAGCAGCCCTGGCAGGGGACACCCACCAGAGACCCAGTACTTC. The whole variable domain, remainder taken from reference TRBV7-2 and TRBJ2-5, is GAGVSQSPSNKVTEKGKDVELRCDPISGHTALYWYRQSLGQGLEFLIYFQGNSAPDKSGLPSDRFSAERTGGSVSTLTIQRTQQEDSAVYLCASSPGRGHPPETQYFGPGTRLLVL.